This T cell receptor beta chain was documented in a study of T cell responses to AZD1222 COVID-19 vaccine. This CDR3 region has 15 residues. Germline V gene sequence: CDR1 SGHVS, CDR2 FNYEAQ. J gave up 4 bases and V 1 base, and 2 bases lay outside the gene matches. With regard to this clone: Its cognate antigen is unknown.

It was second doses at about 4 or about 12 weeks that were pooled. Assay used: immunoSEQ multiplex PCR; TCRdb lists only in-frame clones, some missing. The sample includes 100,000 to 150,000 clones, 85% to 90% seen only once; the top ten take less than 4%. General observations from the study: At baseline, seropositivity was found in only a handful of AZD1222 recipients.

The sample here was peripheral blood, taken 28 days after the second AZD1222 dose. V and J are TRBV7-6 and TRBJ1-3; TRBD1 aligns across 9 bases. The receptor was isolated from an adult who received the AZD1222 COVID-19 vaccine. The CDR3 here is CASSLGTGAGNTIYF. The CDR3 DNA reads TGTGCCAGCAGCTTAGGGACAGGGGCCGGAAACACCATATATTTT.